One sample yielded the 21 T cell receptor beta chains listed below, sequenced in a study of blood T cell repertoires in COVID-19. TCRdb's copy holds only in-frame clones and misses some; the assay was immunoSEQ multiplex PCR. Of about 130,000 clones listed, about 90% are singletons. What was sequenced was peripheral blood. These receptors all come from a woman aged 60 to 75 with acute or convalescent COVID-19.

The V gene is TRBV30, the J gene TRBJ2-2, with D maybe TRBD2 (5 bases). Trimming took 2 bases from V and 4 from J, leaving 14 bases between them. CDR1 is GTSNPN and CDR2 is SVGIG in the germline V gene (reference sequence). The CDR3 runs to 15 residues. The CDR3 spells CAWSRERPSTGELFF. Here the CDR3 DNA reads TGTGCCTGGAGTAGGGAGCGGCCATCCACCGGGGAGCTGTTTTTT.

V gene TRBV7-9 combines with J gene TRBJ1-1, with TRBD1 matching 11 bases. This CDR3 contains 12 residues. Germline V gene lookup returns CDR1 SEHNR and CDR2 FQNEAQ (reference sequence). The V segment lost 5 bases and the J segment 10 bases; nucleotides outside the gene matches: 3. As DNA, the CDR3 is TGTGCCAGCAGCGAGGACAGGGGGCCAGCTTTCTTT. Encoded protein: CASSEDRGPAFF.

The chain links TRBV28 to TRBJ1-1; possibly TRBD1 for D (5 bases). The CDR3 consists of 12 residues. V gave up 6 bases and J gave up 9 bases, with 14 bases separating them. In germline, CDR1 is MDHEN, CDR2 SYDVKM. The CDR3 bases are TGTGCCAGCAGACCAAACAGGTCCAAAGCTTTCTTT. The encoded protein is CASRPNRSKAFF.

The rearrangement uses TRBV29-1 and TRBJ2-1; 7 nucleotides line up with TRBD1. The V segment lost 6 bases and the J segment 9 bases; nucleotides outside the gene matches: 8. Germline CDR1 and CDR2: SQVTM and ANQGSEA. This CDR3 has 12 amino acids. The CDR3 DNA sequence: TGCAGCGTGGATGGGACAGACTCTGAGCAGTTCTTC. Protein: CSVDGTDSEQFF.

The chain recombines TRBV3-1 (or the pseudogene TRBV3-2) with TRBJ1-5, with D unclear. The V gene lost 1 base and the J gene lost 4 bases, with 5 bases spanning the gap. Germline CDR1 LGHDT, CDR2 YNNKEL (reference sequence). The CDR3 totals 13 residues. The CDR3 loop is CASSQGRNQPQHF. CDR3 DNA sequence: TGTGCCAGCAGCCAAGGGCGGAATCAGCCCCAGCATTTT.

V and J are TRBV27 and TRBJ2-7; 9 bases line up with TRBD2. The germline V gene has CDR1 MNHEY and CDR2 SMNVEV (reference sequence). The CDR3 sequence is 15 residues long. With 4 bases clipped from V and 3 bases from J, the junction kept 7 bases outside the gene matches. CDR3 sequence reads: CASSSRTSVDYEQYF. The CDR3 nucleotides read TGTGCCAGCAGTTCCAGGACTAGCGTGGACTACGAGCAGTACTTC.

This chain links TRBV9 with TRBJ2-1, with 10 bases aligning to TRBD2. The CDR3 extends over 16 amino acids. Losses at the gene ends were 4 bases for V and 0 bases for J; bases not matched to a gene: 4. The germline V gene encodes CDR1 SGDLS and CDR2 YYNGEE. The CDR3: CASSTSGDSSYNEQFF. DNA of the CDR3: TGTGCCAGCAGCACTAGCGGGGACAGCTCCTACAATGAGCAGTTCTTC.

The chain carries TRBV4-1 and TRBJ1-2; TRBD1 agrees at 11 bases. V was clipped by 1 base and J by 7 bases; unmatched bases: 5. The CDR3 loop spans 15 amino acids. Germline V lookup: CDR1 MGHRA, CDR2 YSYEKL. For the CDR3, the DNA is TGCGCCAGCAGCCAAGGGACAGGGGGCGAACGTGGCTACACCTTC. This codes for CASSQGTGGERGYTF.

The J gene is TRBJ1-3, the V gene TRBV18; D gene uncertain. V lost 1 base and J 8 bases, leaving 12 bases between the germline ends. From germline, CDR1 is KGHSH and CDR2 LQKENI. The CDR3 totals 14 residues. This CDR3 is CASSPLTPGDTIYF. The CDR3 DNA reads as TGTGCCAGCTCACCACTGACACCCGGGGACACCATATATTTT.

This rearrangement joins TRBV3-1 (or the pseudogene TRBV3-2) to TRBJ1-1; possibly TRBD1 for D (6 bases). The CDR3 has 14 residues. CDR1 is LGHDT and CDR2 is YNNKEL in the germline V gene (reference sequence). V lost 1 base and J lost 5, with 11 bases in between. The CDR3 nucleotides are TGTGCCAGCAGCCAAGTAGAGGGGGTGACTGAAGCTTTCTTT. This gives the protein CASSQVEGVTEAFF.

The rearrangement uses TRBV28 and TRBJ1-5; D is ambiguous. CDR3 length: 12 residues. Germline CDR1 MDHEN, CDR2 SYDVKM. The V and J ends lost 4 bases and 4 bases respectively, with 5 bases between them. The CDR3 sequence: CASSSENQPQHF. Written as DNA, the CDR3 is TGTGCCAGCAGTTCAGAAAATCAGCCCCAGCATTTT.

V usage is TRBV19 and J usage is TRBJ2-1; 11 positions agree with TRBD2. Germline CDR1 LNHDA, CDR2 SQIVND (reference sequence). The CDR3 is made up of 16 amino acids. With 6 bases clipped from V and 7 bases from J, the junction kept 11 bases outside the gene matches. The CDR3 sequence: CASRTSSGRHGNEQFF. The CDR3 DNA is TGTGCCAGTAGAACATCTAGCGGGAGGCATGGAAATGAGCAGTTCTTC. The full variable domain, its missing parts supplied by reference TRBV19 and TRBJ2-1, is DGGITQSPKYLFRKEGQNVTLSCEQNLNHDAMYWYRQDPGQGLRLIYYSQIVNDFQKGDIAEGYSVSREKKESFPLTVTSAQKNPTAFYLCASRTSSGRHGNEQFFGPGTRLTVL.

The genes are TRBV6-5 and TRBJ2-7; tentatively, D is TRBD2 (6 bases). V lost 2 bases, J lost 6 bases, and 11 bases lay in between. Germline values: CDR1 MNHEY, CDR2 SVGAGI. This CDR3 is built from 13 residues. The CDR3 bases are TGTGCCAGCAGTTACGGGGACTTTGTCGAGCAGTACTTC. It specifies CASSYGDFVEQYF.

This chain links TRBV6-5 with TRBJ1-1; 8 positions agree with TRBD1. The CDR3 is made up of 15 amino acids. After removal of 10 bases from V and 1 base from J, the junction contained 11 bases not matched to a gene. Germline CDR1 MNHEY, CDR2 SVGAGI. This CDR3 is CATLAPTGENTEAFF. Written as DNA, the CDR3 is TGTGCCACTTTAGCCCCGACAGGGGAGAACACTGAAGCTTTCTTT.

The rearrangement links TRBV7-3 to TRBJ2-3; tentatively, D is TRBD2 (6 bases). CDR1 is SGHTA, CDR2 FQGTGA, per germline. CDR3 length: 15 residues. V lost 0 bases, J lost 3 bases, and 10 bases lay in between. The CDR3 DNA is TGTGCCAGCAGCTTAACCCGGGAGAGGACAGATACGCAGTATTTT. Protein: CASSLTRERTDTQYF.

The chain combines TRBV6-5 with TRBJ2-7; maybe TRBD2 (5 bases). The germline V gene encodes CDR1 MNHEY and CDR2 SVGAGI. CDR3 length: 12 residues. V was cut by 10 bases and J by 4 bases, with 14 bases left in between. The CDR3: CAKGPGGYEQYV. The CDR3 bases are TGTGCCAAAGGACCCGGAGGTTACGAGCAGTACGTC.

CDR3: CASSLSRSSPYQPQHF. The DNA for the CDR3 is TGTGCCAGCAGTTTGTCTCGGAGCAGTCCATATCAGCCCCAGCATTTT. The chain links TRBV28 to TRBJ1-5; D is undetermined. The V gene lost 3 bases and the J gene lost 5 bases, with 17 bases spanning the gap. The CDR3 contains 16 residues. Germline V gives CDR1 MDHEN, CDR2 SYDVKM.

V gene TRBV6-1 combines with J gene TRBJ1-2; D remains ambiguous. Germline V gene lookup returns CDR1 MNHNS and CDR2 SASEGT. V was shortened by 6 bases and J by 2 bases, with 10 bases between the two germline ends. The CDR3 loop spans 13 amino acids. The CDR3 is CASRSPTNYGYTF. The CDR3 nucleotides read TGTGCCAGCAGGTCCCCGACAAACTATGGCTACACCTTC.

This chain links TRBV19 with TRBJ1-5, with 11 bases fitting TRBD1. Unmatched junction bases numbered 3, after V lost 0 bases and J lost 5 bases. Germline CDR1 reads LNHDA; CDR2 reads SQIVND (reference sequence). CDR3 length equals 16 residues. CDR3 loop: CASSIDGTGGYQPQHF. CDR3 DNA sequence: TGTGCCAGTAGTATAGACGGGACAGGGGGATATCAGCCCCAGCATTTT.

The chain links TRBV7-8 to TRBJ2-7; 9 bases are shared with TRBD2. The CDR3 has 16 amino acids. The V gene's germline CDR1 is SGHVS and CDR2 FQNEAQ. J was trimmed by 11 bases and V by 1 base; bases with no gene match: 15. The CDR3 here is CASSLGNRGLASREYF. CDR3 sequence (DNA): TGTGCCAGCAGCTTAGGGAACAGGGGACTAGCTTCCCGGGAGTACTTC.

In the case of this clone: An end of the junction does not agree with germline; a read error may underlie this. The CDR3 loop reads CASSEGQAGNTEAFF. The CDR3 region has the DNA TGTGCCAGCAGCGAAGGACAGGCCGGAAACACTGAAGCTTTCTTT. This chain joins TRBV6-1 and TRBJ1-1; 7 positions agree with TRBD1. The CDR3 extends over 15 amino acids. Per germline, CDR1 MNHNS and CDR2 SASEGT.